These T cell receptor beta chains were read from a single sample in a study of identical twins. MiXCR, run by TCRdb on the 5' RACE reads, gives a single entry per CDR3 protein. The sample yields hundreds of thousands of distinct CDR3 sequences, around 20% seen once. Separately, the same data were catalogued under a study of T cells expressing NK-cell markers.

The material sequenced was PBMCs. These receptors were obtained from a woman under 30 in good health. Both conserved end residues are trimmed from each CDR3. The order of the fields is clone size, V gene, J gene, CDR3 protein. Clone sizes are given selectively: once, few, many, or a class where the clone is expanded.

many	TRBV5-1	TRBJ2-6	ASSLTSSGANVLT
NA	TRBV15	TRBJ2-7	ATSRGRSGFDEQY
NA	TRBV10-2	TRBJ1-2	ASRAAGQGPYYGYT
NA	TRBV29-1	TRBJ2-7	SVVGPFYEQY
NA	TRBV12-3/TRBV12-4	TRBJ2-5	ASSSGRATQY
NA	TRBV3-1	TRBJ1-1	ASSQRDNTEAF
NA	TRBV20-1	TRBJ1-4	SARGLNNEKLF
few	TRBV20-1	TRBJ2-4	SARGLAGDKNIQY
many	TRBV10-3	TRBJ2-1	AIKPLAGGDGEQF
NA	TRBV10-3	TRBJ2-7	AAFAGSGSSYEQY
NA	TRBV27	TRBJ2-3	ASSPGPSGRSDTQY
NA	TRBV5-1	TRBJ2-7	ASTRGVQGVTYEQY
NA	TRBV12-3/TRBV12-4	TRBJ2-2	ASSHLGARKIKRNTGELF
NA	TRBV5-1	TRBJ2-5	ASSLGGGLEETQY
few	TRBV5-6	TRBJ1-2	ASSRINYGYT
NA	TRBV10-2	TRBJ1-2	ASSPGGVQGHRGYT
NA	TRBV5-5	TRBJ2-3	ASSLLQGSRRTDTQY